This TCR beta chain was sequenced in a study of shared clonotypes between healthy human individuals. Study as a whole: Each donor had three CD4 naive, three CD4 memory, two CD8 naive and one CD8 memory plate. Whole-study findings and limits: Few donors limited the genetic and exposure-history diversity represented. In contrast to clonotypes shared by all four donors, non-shared clonotypes had lower generation probabilities.

The V end lost 3 bases, the J end lost 5 bases, and 9 bases lay between the germline ends. The CDR3 covers 13 residues. CDR1 is MNHNS, CDR2 SASEGT, per germline. A word on this clone: The antigen remains undetermined.

Sorted-subset replicate PCRs used approximately 190 ng of genomic DNA. This amount corresponded to some 32,000 T cell genomes. The repertoire was sequenced with immunoSEQ multiplex PCR; TCRdb's copy has only in-frame clones and lacks some. The table records 550,000 to 800,000 clones, about 74% of them present only once. The clonotype comes from a woman aged 25 to 39 in good health. Input material: memory CD4+ T cells sorted from blood. Subset specified: CD45RA-negative fraction. This sequence joins TRBV6-1 and TRBJ2-3; no reliable D call. CDR3 amino acids: CASSERSKDTQYF. DNA for the CDR3: TGTGCCAGCAGTGAGAGGTCAAAAGATACGCAGTATTTT.